This passage covers 22 T cell receptor beta chains from one sample sequenced in a study of blood T cell repertoires in COVID-19. The table came from immunoSEQ multiplex PCR; TCRdb's copy has only in-frame clones and leaves some out. In the table there are about 100,000 clones, about 77% of which are singletons. Sequencing was carried out using peripheral blood. These receptors all come from a woman between 65 and 79 years old with acute or convalescent COVID-19.

The genes are TRBV2 and TRBJ2-6; 7 bases are shared with TRBD1. V lost 7 bases and J lost 4; bases outside the gene matches: 13. Germline CDR1 and CDR2: SNHLY and FYNNEI. This CDR3 has 17 residues. This chain's CDR3 is CASTPGQSTLGANVLTF. The CDR3 DNA is TGTGCCAGCACCCCGGGACAGTCGACTCTCGGGGCCAACGTCCTGACTTTC. The whole variable domain, remainder taken from reference TRBV2 and TRBJ2-6, is EPEVTQTPSHQVTQMGQEVILRCVPISNHLYFYWYRQILGQKVEFLVSFYNNEISEKSEIFDDQFSVERPDGSNFTLKIRSTKLEDSAMYFCASTPGQSTLGANVLTFGAGSRLTVL.

The chain joins TRBV6-5 to TRBJ1-2; 9 positions match TRBD1. Germline lookup yields CDR1 MNHEY and CDR2 SVGAGI. This CDR3 has 14 amino acids. With 6 bases clipped from V and 4 bases from J, the junction kept 6 bases outside the gene matches. CDR3 nucleotide sequence: TGTGCCAGCAGGCCGACAGGGGGGGGCTATGGCTACACCTTC. It translates to CASRPTGGGYGYTF.

The chain employs TRBV19 and TRBJ2-1; 13 nucleotides align to TRBD2. CDR1 is LNHDA and CDR2 is SQIVND in the germline V gene (reference sequence). V lost 6 bases and J lost 6; bases outside the gene matches: 8. The CDR3 has 16 residues. CDR3 loop: CASSTETSGGRNEQFF. The CDR3 nucleotides read TGTGCCAGTAGCACCGAGACTAGCGGGGGGCGCAATGAGCAGTTCTTC. The whole variable domain, remainder taken from reference TRBV19 and TRBJ2-1, is DGGITQSPKYLFRKEGQNVTLSCEQNLNHDAMYWYRQDPGQGLRLIYYSQIVNDFQKGDIAEGYSVSREKKESFPLTVTSAQKNPTAFYLCASSTETSGGRNEQFFGPGTRLTVL.

The gene calls are TRBV7-9 and TRBJ2-1, with 7 bases identical to TRBD1. CDR1 is SEHNR and CDR2 is FQNEAQ in the germline V gene (reference sequence). This CDR3 is 14 amino acids long. The V segment lost 4 bases and the J segment 7 bases; nucleotides outside the gene matches: 7. The CDR3 region has the DNA TGTGCCAGCAGCTCGTTACAGGGGTGGAATGAGCAGTTCTTC. Translated, it gives CASSSLQGWNEQFF.

In its sample, this clone was seen a few times. The chain links TRBV11-2 to TRBJ2-7, with D possibly TRBD2 on 6 matching bases. This CDR3 contains 13 residues. Trimming removed 3 bases at V and 3 bases at J, with 9 bases between. CDR1 is SGHAT and CDR2 is FQNNGV in the germline V gene. CDR3 sequence reads: CASSLGGVYEQYF. The CDR3 DNA reads TGTGCCAGCAGCTTGGGAGGAGTCTACGAGCAGTACTTC.

This clone was counted at least ten times. The chain employs TRBV7-2 and TRBJ2-2; 8 bases are a match to TRBD1. The junction had 7 bases not matched to a gene; V was cut back by 5 bases and J by 5 bases. The CDR3 length is 15 residues. Looked up from germline, CDR1 is SGHTA and CDR2 is FQGNSA. The CDR3 loop reads CASSGSQGATGELFF. CDR3 in DNA: TGTGCCAGCAGCGGGAGCCAGGGGGCAACCGGGGAGCTGTTTTTT.

J is TRBJ2-5 and V is TRBV5-1; TRBD2 might be the D (6 bases). Germline-derived CDR1 and CDR2 are SGHRS and YFSETQ. The V and J ends lost 4 bases and 0 bases respectively, with 7 bases between them. The CDR3 consists of 13 residues. This CDR3 is CASSRGDQETQYF. The CDR3 coding sequence is TGCGCCAGCAGCCGCGGGGACCAAGAGACCCAGTACTTC.

V and J are TRBV27 and TRBJ1-4; 9 nucleotides line up with TRBD1. With 7 bases clipped from V and 8 bases from J, the junction kept 14 bases outside the gene matches. Germline V lookup: CDR1 MNHEY, CDR2 SMNVEV (reference sequence). The CDR3 totals 16 residues. The CDR3: CASTPHVDRGGEKLFF. CDR3 DNA: TGTGCCAGCACCCCCCATGTGGACAGGGGCGGAGAAAAACTGTTTTTT.

The chain employs TRBV10-3 and TRBJ2-7; 12 nucleotides agree with TRBD1. Germline V gives CDR1 ENHRY, CDR2 SYGVKD. The CDR3 is 16 amino acids. V lost 0 bases, J lost 6 bases, and 6 bases stayed unmatched. The DNA of the CDR3 is TGTGCCATCAGTGAGTCGACGGGGACAGGGGGCGGCGAGCAGTACTTC. It specifies CAISESTGTGGGEQYF.

The chain uses TRBV7-8 and TRBJ2-2, with 10 nucleotides matching TRBD2. Germline V gene data show CDR1 as SGHVS and CDR2 as FQNEAQ. This CDR3 is 17 amino acids long. The J segment lost 2 bases and the V segment lost 5 bases, leaving 8 bases of the junction unmatched. The CDR3 bases are TGTGCCAGCAGCCCGAGGGCTAGCGGGGGAAACACCGGGGAGCTGTTTTTT. This codes for CASSPRASGGNTGELFF.

V and J are TRBV7-2 and TRBJ2-4, with TRBD1 identical over 7 bases. The CDR3 has 15 residues. Germline V gene sequence: CDR1 SGHTA, CDR2 FQGNSA. Trimming cost V 5 bases and J 1 base; bases outside gene matches: 5. The CDR3 DNA reads as TGTGCCAGCAGCGTATTACAGGGGGCCAAAAACATTCAGTACTTC. This gives the protein CASSVLQGAKNIQYF.

V is TRBV5-6 and J is TRBJ1-1; D may be TRBD1 (6 bases). CDR1 and CDR2 (germline): SGHDT, YYEEEE. The CDR3 is made up of 14 amino acids. The germline V and J ends were trimmed by 1 base and 5 bases, with 12 bases remaining between them. The CDR3 spells CASSLLQGITEAFF. In DNA form, the CDR3 reads TGTGCCAGCAGCTTGTTGCAGGGGATAACTGAAGCTTTCTTT.

CDR3 residues: CASSLWIENNYNYGYTF. The CDR3 nucleotides read TGTGCCAGCAGCTTGTGGATAGAGAATAACTATAACTATGGCTACACCTTC. The chain has TRBV5-8 and TRBJ1-2; D call uncertain. With 1 base removed from V and 1 base from J, the gap between germline ends came to 17 bases. The CDR3 has 17 amino acids. CDR1 and CDR2 (germline): SGHTS, YDEGEE. Combining the CDR3 with reference TRBV5-8 and TRBJ1-2 gives the whole variable domain EAGVTQSPTHLIKTRGQQATLRCSPISGHTSVYWYQQALGLGLQFLLWYDEGEERNRGNFPPRFSGRQFPNYSSELNVNALELEDSALYLCASSLWIENNYNYGYTFGSGTRLTVV.

About this clone: The junction does not match germline at one end; this may be a read error. The chain has TRBV29-1 and TRBJ2-1; 8 bases align to TRBD1. The CDR3 is 14 residues long. Germline assignment: CDR1 SQVTM and CDR2 ANQGSEA. CDR3 region: CSVDRDRSFNEQFF. Written as DNA, the CDR3 is TGCAGCGTTGACCGGGACAGGTCCTTCAATGAGCAGTTCTTC.

The chain is built from TRBV7-2 and TRBJ1-4; 7 bases are a match to TRBD1. CDR1 is SGHTA, CDR2 FQGNSA, per germline. J gave up 0 bases and V 2 bases, and 6 bases lay outside the gene matches. The CDR3 consists of 17 residues. The CDR3, as DNA: TGTGCCAGCAGCTTATCAAGACAGGGAGCAACTAATGAAAAACTGTTTTTT. This encodes CASSLSRQGATNEKLFF. Based on the CDR3 plus reference TRBV7-2 and TRBJ1-4, the full variable domain is GAGVSQSPSNKVTEKGKDVELRCDPISGHTALYWYRQSLGQGLEFLIYFQGNSAPDKSGLPSDRFSAERTGGSVSTLTIQRTQQEDSAVYLCASSLSRQGATNEKLFFGSGTQLSVL.

V gene TRBV28 combines with J gene TRBJ2-7; 11 bases align to TRBD1. The CDR3 is 16 amino acids. J was trimmed by 5 bases and V by 8 bases; bases with no gene match: 14. Looked up from germline, CDR1 is MDHEN and CDR2 is SYDVKM. Here the CDR3 DNA reads TGTGCCAGCGCGAAACCCGGGACAGGGGGTTCAGACGAGCAGTACGTC. As protein: CASAKPGTGGSDEQYV.

CDR3 in amino acids: CASGLTTGDQPQHF. In DNA form, the CDR3 reads TGTGCTAGTGGTTTGACGACAGGGGATCAGCCCCAGCATTTT. The chain recombines TRBV12-5 with TRBJ1-5, with 8 bases that match TRBD1. CDR3 length: 14 residues. Looked up from germline, CDR1 is LGHNT and CDR2 is FRNRAP. Germline trimming cut 2 bases from V and 5 bases from J; bases unmatched to any gene: 2.

Concerning this clone: A read error may account for a junction end that differs from germline. The chain recombines TRBV7-2 with TRBJ1-2; unclear D gene. Germline CDR1 reads SGHTA; CDR2 reads FQGNSA. The CDR3 is made up of 14 amino acids. CDR3 region: CASTLGPGDYGYTF. CDR3 sequence (DNA): TGTGCCAGCACCTTAGGACCGGGAGACTATGGCTACACCTTC.

This clone was seen more than once but under ten times. CDR3 region: CASSPAYEQYF. In nucleotides, the CDR3 is TGTGCCAGCAGCCCCGCCTACGAGCAGTACTTC. The rearrangement uses TRBV7-2 and TRBJ2-7; D gene ambiguous. The CDR3 extends over 11 amino acids. V shed 5 bases and J shed 2 bases, with 4 bases lying between them. Per the germline V gene, CDR1 is SGHTA and CDR2 is FQGNSA.

This chain connects TRBV5-1 to TRBJ2-3; no definite D call. Germline V gives CDR1 SGHRS, CDR2 YFSETQ. This CDR3 comprises 14 residues. Trimming pared 0 bases from V and 7 bases from J, leaving 12 bases between. The CDR3 region is CASSLGAATNTQYF. The CDR3, as DNA: TGCGCCAGCAGCTTGGGGGCCGCTACAAATACGCAGTATTTT.

This clone was counted at least ten times. V is TRBV30 and J is TRBJ1-4, with TRBD1 matching 11 bases. Trimming cost V 0 bases and J 8 bases; bases outside gene matches: 5. Germline V CDR1 and CDR2: GTSNPN, SVGIG (reference sequence). The CDR3 is 15 amino acids. The CDR3 DNA follows: TGTGCCTGGAGTGTAGGACAGGGGGCTAGAGAAAAACTGTTTTTT. Encoded protein: CAWSVGQGAREKLFF.

The CDR3 loop is CAISESAGGSTEAFF. CDR3 in DNA: TGTGCCATCAGTGAGTCGGCAGGGGGCTCCACTGAAGCTTTCTTT. This chain uses TRBV10-3 with TRBJ1-1, with 8 bases that match TRBD1. Germline V gene sequence: CDR1 ENHRY, CDR2 SYGVKD. Unmatched junction bases numbered 4, after V lost 0 bases and J lost 4 bases. The CDR3 totals 15 residues.